One sample yielded the 26 T cell receptor beta chains listed below, sequenced in a study of post-analysis software for immune sequencing data. Notes on the study in general: Patients showed TRBV5-6, TRBV5-1 and TRBV20-1 among five TRBV segments more frequent than in controls.

Incorporated into the TCR beta cDNA libraries were unique molecular identifiers, which served to reduce PCR and sequencing biases. Each CDR3 protein is one row after TCRdb ran MiXCR on the PCR reads. Of around 500,000 distinct CDR3 sequences in the sample, around a third were seen once. For these receptors, no antigen is known. Sample: blood. The source is a girl aged 2 to 17 with multiple sclerosis.

V usage is TRBV2 and J usage is TRBJ2-5, with no clear D. CDR3 size: 14 residues. Germline V gives CDR1 SNHLY, CDR2 FYNNEI. The V end lost 2 bases, the J end lost 4 bases, and 11 bases lay between the germline ends. CDR3 residues: CASSEISVAETQYF. The CDR3 nucleotides read TGTGCCAGCAGTGAAATCTCTGTCGCAGAGACCCAGTACTTC.

The gene calls are TRBV7-2 and TRBJ1-5, with D possibly TRBD1 on 6 matching bases. Germline V lookup: CDR1 SGHTA, CDR2 FQGNSA. V lost 5 bases and J lost 1, with 12 bases in between. This CDR3 spans 15 amino acids. CDR3 sequence: CASSQEGTSNQPQHF. CDR3 in DNA: TGTGCCAGCAGCCAAGAGGGGACAAGCAATCAGCCCCAGCATTTT.

In this sample, this clonotype turned up a few times. The rearrangement links TRBV20-1 to TRBJ2-5; no clear D gene. The germline V and J ends were trimmed by 2 bases and 5 bases, with 21 bases remaining between them. CDR3 length: 16 residues. Germline V gives CDR1 DFQATT, CDR2 SNEGSKA (reference sequence). CDR3 protein: CSARTPPSFGLETQYF. In nucleotides, the CDR3 is TGCAGTGCTAGAACCCCCCCAAGCTTTGGTTTGGAGACCCAGTACTTC.

The CDR3 reads CASSLQNYGYTF. The CDR3 bases are TGTGCCAGCAGTTTACAAAACTATGGCTACACCTTC. This chain connects TRBV28 to TRBJ1-2; D gene ambiguous. The length of the CDR3 is 12 residues. V was pared by 2 bases and J by 2 bases, with 3 bases between. Looked up from germline, CDR1 is MDHEN and CDR2 is SYDVKM.

CDR3 amino acids: CASSGSGGPYNEQFF. The CDR3 DNA reads as TGTGCCAGCAGTGGATCGGGGGGCCCCTACAATGAGCAGTTCTTC. The rearrangement uses TRBV2 and TRBJ2-1, with D perhaps TRBD2 (7 bases). This CDR3 has 15 amino acids. The V gene's germline CDR1 is SNHLY and CDR2 FYNNEI. The V end was cut by 4 bases, the J end by 2 bases, with 12 bases between.

This clonotype was counted a few times. The chain has TRBV20-1 and TRBJ2-7; 10 nucleotides line up with TRBD2. The CDR3 has 13 residues. Germline V CDR1 and CDR2: DFQATT, SNEGSKA (reference sequence). The V gene end was trimmed by 6 bases and the J gene end by 0 bases; junction bases not matched to a gene: 2. In DNA form, the CDR3 reads TGCAGTGCGGCTAGCGGGGGCTCCTACGAGCAGTACTTC. Its protein is CSAASGGSYEQYF.

The chain has TRBV3-1 and TRBJ2-1, with TRBD2 identical over 10 bases. J gave up 7 bases and V 2 bases, and 5 bases lay outside the gene matches. The CDR3 covers 15 residues. The germline V gene encodes CDR1 LGHDT and CDR2 YNNKEL (reference sequence). The CDR3 nucleotides are TGTGCCAGCAGCCAACTCGCTAGCGGGGGTAATGAGCAGTTCTTC. Protein sequence: CASSQLASGGNEQFF.

This clonotype has just one count. The rearrangement joins TRBV20-1 to TRBJ2-3; 12 bases are shared with TRBD2. V was pared by 5 bases and J by 2 bases, with 14 bases of the junction left unmatched. CDR3 length: 18 amino acids. Germline V gene lookup returns CDR1 DFQATT and CDR2 SNEGSKA (reference sequence). In DNA form, the CDR3 reads TGCAGTGCTCCCCCAGATGCTAGCGGGGGGGAATACACAGATACGCAGTATTTT. Translation: CSAPPDASGGEYTDTQYF.

The genes are TRBV11-3 and TRBJ2-3; 9 bases match TRBD1. The CDR3 has 15 amino acids. V lost 5 bases to trimming and J lost 3 bases; unmatched junction nucleotides: 6. Germline-derived CDR1 and CDR2 are SGHNT and YENEEA. CDR3 sequence (DNA): TGTGCCAGCAGCCCTCGGGACAGGGAAACAGATACGCAGTATTTT. Protein product: CASSPRDRETDTQYF.

This clonotype was seen repeatedly, ten times or more. The chain combines TRBV6-2 or TRBV6-3 with TRBJ2-3; TRBD2 matches 8 bases. Germline V gives CDR1 MNHEY, CDR2 SVGEGT. The CDR3 length is 14 residues. With 5 bases clipped from V and 5 bases from J, the junction kept 6 bases outside the gene matches. The CDR3 DNA reads as TGTGCCAGCAGTCCCCCCGGGGGGGGAGATACGCAGTATTTT. This sequence encodes CASSPPGGGDTQYF.

This clonotype has more than one count but fewer than ten. CDR3 residues: CASGLAMGQGYYGYTF. CDR3 sequence (DNA): TGTGCTAGTGGTTTGGCAATGGGACAGGGGTATTACGGCTACACCTTC. The gene calls are TRBV12-5 and TRBJ1-2; 10 bases agree with TRBD1. V lost 1 base and J lost 8; bases outside the gene matches: 10. This CDR3 comprises 16 residues. Germline loops: CDR1 LGHNT, CDR2 FRNRAP. Using reference TRBV12-5 and TRBJ1-2 for the parts outside the CDR3, the full variable domain is DARVTQTPRHKVTEMGQEVTMRCQPILGHNTVFWYRQTMMQGLELLAYFRNRAPLDDSGMPKDRFSAEMPDATLATLKIQPSEPRDSAVYFCASGLAMGQGYYGYTFGSGTRLTVV.

This clonotype was picked up many times. J is TRBJ2-7 and V is TRBV7-3; 10 nucleotides line up with TRBD1. Unmatched junction bases numbered 6, after V lost 3 bases and J lost 7 bases. The germline V gene has CDR1 SGHTA and CDR2 FQGTGA. The CDR3 covers 14 residues. The DNA of the CDR3 is TGTGCCAGCAGCTTGGACAGGGGGGTAGGAGAGCAGTACTTC. Translating it yields CASSLDRGVGEQYF.

This clonotype came up many times. The V call is TRBV10-3, the J call TRBJ2-4, with D perhaps given as TRBD1 or TRBD2 (6 bases each). V lost 2 bases and J 1 base, leaving 21 bases between the germline ends. Germline assignment: CDR1 ENHRY and CDR2 SYGVKD. The CDR3 loop spans 19 amino acids. The CDR3 sequence: CAISEPFAPGAKAKNIQYF. In DNA, the CDR3 is TGTGCCATCAGTGAGCCATTTGCTCCGGGGGCCAAGGCCAAAAACATTCAGTACTTC.

This clonotype was detected a few times. The chain joins TRBV20-1 to TRBJ1-6; tentative D call: TRBD1 (5 bases). This CDR3 region has 14 residues. Germline-derived CDR1 and CDR2 are DFQATT and SNEGSKA (reference sequence). V shed 3 bases and J shed 7 bases, with 13 bases lying between them. CDR3 region: CSASLGRVNSPLHF. For the CDR3, the DNA is TGCAGTGCTAGTCTAGGCAGGGTAAATTCACCCCTCCACTTT.

This clonotype was counted between two and nine times. The chain joins TRBV6-1 to TRBJ2-5; 15 bases fit TRBD2. Germline CDR1 MNHNS, CDR2 SASEGT. V shed 7 bases, J shed 1 base, and the junction held 13 bases outside the gene matches. CDR3 length equals 19 residues. The DNA of the CDR3 is TGTGCCAGCAACCTCCCGGGACTAGCGGGGGGAAGGCTCCAAGAGACCCAGTACTTC. This translates into CASNLPGLAGGRLQETQYF.

This clonotype was seen once. The V and J genes are TRBV5-1 and TRBJ2-4; no definite D call. Between the trimmed V and J ends, which lost 0 bases and 11 bases, there was a span of 9 bases. The CDR3 consists of 12 residues. Germline CDR1 is SGHRS and CDR2 is YFSETQ. The DNA for the CDR3 is TGCGCCAGCAGCTTGGAGGCAGGCCTTCAGTACTTC. Protein: CASSLEAGLQYF.

This clonotype was detected a few times. This chain uses TRBV29-1 with TRBJ1-1, with D possibly matching TRBD1 (5 bases). V lost 3 bases to trimming and J lost 7 bases, with 21 bases between them. Per germline, CDR1 SQVTM and CDR2 ANQGSEA. The CDR3 has 15 residues. The CDR3 here is CSVEGVGSGEIEAFF. As DNA, the CDR3 is TGCAGCGTTGAGGGCGTGGGCTCGGGGGAAATTGAAGCTTTCTTT.

This clonotype occurred a few times. A read error may explain this, as a much larger clone is one base away. V gene TRBV20-1 combines with J gene TRBJ2-7; 11 bases are a match to TRBD2. Germline-derived CDR1 and CDR2 are DFQATT and SNEGSKA (reference sequence). The CDR3 contains 14 residues. CDR3 amino acids: CSARLAGGSYKQYF. CDR3 DNA: TGCAGTGCTAGGCTAGCGGGGGGCTCCTACAAGCAGTACTTC.

This clonotype was seen a few times. The chain couples TRBV6-2 or TRBV6-3 to TRBJ2-7; 7 bases align to TRBD1. V shed 6 bases, J shed 8 bases, and the junction held 4 bases outside the gene matches. Germline V CDR1 and CDR2: MNHEY, SVGEGT. CDR3 length: 11 amino acids. The CDR3 coding sequence is TGTGCCAGCAGGAGGGGACAGAAGCAGTACTTC. As protein: CASRRGQKQYF.

About this clonotype itself: Relative to the germline gene, one junction end is altered; a read error may explain this. The chain carries TRBV7-7 and TRBJ2-3; unclear D gene. Germline CDR1 is SSHAT and CDR2 is FNYEAQ (reference sequence). This CDR3 region has 13 residues. The CDR3 loop reads CACSFGPTDTQYF. Here the CDR3 DNA reads TGTGCCTGCAGCTTTGGACCAACAGATACGCAGTATTTT.

In this sample, this clonotype turned up once. One end of the junction is discordant with germline, which a read error may explain. V and J are TRBV20-1 and TRBJ2-1, with D perhaps being TRBD1 or TRBD2 (6 bases each). This CDR3 spans 14 amino acids. From germline, CDR1 is DFQATT and CDR2 SNEGSKA (reference sequence). The CDR3 spells CSATSTGGWNERFF. The CDR3 bases are TGCAGTGCCACATCGACCGGGGGCTGGAATGAGCGGTTCTTC.

The V gene is TRBV11-1, the J gene TRBJ1-1, with 9 bases that match TRBD1. The CDR3 has 16 residues. From germline, CDR1 is SGHAT and CDR2 FQDESV (reference sequence). The trim removed 4 bases at V and 2 bases at J, leaving 8 bases unmatched. CDR3 region: CASSSPHRGQNTEAFF. DNA of the CDR3: TGTGCCAGCAGCTCACCACACAGGGGGCAAAACACTGAAGCTTTCTTT.

V gene TRBV11-2 combines with J gene TRBJ2-1; possible D gene TRBD1, 5 bases. CDR3 length equals 14 residues. V shed 4 bases and J shed 6 bases, with 13 bases lying between them. Germline V gene data show CDR1 as SGHAT and CDR2 as FQNNGV. This CDR3 reads CASSYRTGLNEQFF. The CDR3 DNA reads TGTGCCAGCAGCTACCGAACAGGCCTCAATGAGCAGTTCTTC.

The chain employs TRBV18 and TRBJ2-6; 9 bases line up with TRBD1. Germline-derived CDR1 and CDR2 are KGHSH and LQKENI. Trimming removed 1 base from V and 0 bases from J; junction bases left unmatched: 4. The CDR3 is made up of 18 amino acids. The chain's CDR3 is CASSPLGTGSSGANVLTF. In DNA form, the CDR3 reads TGTGCCAGCTCACCACTGGGGACAGGGAGCTCTGGGGCCAACGTCCTGACTTTC.

Comment on this clonotype: A read error may account for a junction end that differs from germline. The gene calls are TRBV6-6 and TRBJ2-1; D may match TRBD1 or TRBD2 (6 bases each). From germline, CDR1 is MNHNY and CDR2 SVGAGI (reference sequence). The CDR3 loop spans 17 amino acids. CDR3: CASSTSGRGRLYNEQVF. For the CDR3, the DNA is TGTGCCAGCAGTACATCGGGCCGGGGGCGCCTGTACAATGAGCAGGTCTTC.

V usage is TRBV29-1 and J usage is TRBJ2-5, with D unresolved. The CDR3 has 14 amino acids. Between the trimmed V and J ends, which lost 4 bases and 5 bases, there was a span of 17 bases. The V gene's germline CDR1 is SQVTM and CDR2 ANQGSEA. The CDR3 region is CSVAPGGSRETQYF. For the CDR3, the DNA is TGCAGCGTTGCCCCCGGTGGGTCGAGGGAGACCCAGTACTTC.